These 9 T cell receptor beta chains were sequenced from one sample in a study of T cell repertoires in cytomegalovirus infection. One entry per CDR3 protein results from TCRdb running MiXCR on the reads. The sample yields about 830,000 distinct CDR3 sequences, around a third seen once. Antigens of these TCRs are unknown. Sequencing used cultured CD8+ T cells from PBMCs, obtained from culture after CMV antigen stimulation. These receptors originate from a human donor in good health (CMV status not recorded). Some clones in this sample may be carry-over from other donors' samples.

The chain employs TRBV4-2 and TRBJ1-1; perhaps TRBD1 as D (5 bases). Trimming took 4 bases from V and 0 from J, leaving 18 bases between them. The length of the CDR3 is 17 residues. CDR1 and CDR2 from the germline V gene are LGHNA and YNFKEQ. Here the CDR3 DNA reads TGTGCCAGCAGCCCCCTAGGTCTGACAGCCATGAACACTGAAGCTTTCTTT. Protein sequence: CASSPLGLTAMNTEAFF.

This chain joins TRBV12-3 or TRBV12-4 and TRBJ1-3; D unresolved. The CDR3 runs to 14 residues. Trimming left V 5 bases short and J 2 bases short, with 10 bases between. The CDR3 here is CASSPDGPGNTIYF. The CDR3 nucleotides read TGTGCCAGCAGTCCCGATGGACCTGGAAACACCATATATTTT.

Many counts were recorded for this clonotype. This chain uses TRBV7-6 with TRBJ1-1; the D is unclear. The CDR3 spans 15 residues. Between the trimmed V and J ends, which lost 1 base and 0 bases, there was a span of 9 bases. Per the germline V gene, CDR1 is SGHVS and CDR2 is FNYEAQ. The CDR3 DNA follows: TGTGCCAGCAGCTTAGTCCCCCAGATGAACACTGAAGCTTTCTTT. Residues: CASSLVPQMNTEAFF.

In its sample, this clonotype was seen many times. V gene TRBV3-1 combines with J gene TRBJ1-2; a possible D gene is TRBD1 (5 bases). CDR3 size: 15 residues. Between the trimmed V and J ends, which lost 7 bases and 4 bases, there was a span of 19 bases. Germline CDR1 is LGHDT and CDR2 is YNNKEL (reference sequence). CDR3 bases: TGTGCCAGCACACCGGGGGAAGGACCCCTCTATGGCTACACCTTC. Encoded protein: CASTPGEGPLYGYTF.

This chain uses TRBV6-5 with TRBJ2-2, with D uncertain. This CDR3 comprises 12 residues. Germline V gene data show CDR1 as MNHEY and CDR2 as SVGAGI. Between the trimmed V and J ends, which lost 6 bases and 6 bases, there was a span of 8 bases. CDR3 residues: CASSHLAGELFF. CDR3 nucleotides: TGTGCCAGCAGCCATTTGGCCGGGGAGCTGTTTTTT.

This clonotype was observed a handful of times. V and J are TRBV7-6 and TRBJ2-3; either TRBD1 or TRBD2 may fit D (6 bases each). V was shortened by 0 bases and J by 1 base, with 11 bases between the two germline ends. This CDR3 region has 16 residues. Per the germline V gene, CDR1 is SGHVS and CDR2 is FNYEAQ. The CDR3 region is CASSLAPRGGTDTQYF. CDR3 nucleotides: TGTGCCAGCAGCTTAGCGCCAAGGGGGGGCACAGATACGCAGTATTTT. Full variable domain (outside the CDR3, taken from reference TRBV7-6 and TRBJ2-3): GAGVSQSPRYKVTKRGQDVALRCDPISGHVSLYWYRQALGQGPEFLTYFNYEAQQDKSGLPNDRFSAERPEGSISTLTIQRTEQRDSAMYRCASSLAPRGGTDTQYFGPGTRLTVL.

In its sample, this clonotype was seen a few times. The gene calls are TRBV4-3 and TRBJ2-5, with TRBD1 matching 9 bases. This CDR3 is built from 20 residues. Germline trimming cut 3 bases from V and 0 bases from J; bases unmatched to any gene: 17. Germline CDR1 LGHNA, CDR2 YSLEER. The CDR3 spells CASSQLPGQGVPFYQETQYF. CDR3 coding DNA: TGCGCCAGCAGCCAGCTTCCGGGACAGGGAGTGCCCTTTTACCAAGAGACCCAGTACTTC.

This clonotype was counted once. V and J are TRBV28 and TRBJ2-7; TRBD2 matches 15 bases. The germline V gene encodes CDR1 MDHEN and CDR2 SYDVKM. The CDR3 length is 19 residues. V gave up 4 bases and J gave up 4 bases; unmatched junction bases: 14. In DNA form, the CDR3 reads TGTGCCAGCAGTTGGGCCCGGACTAGCGGGGGGGGCTCTCGGTACGAGCAGTACGTC. This translates into CASSWARTSGGGSRYEQYV.

This clonotype showed up many times. The chain couples TRBV7-6 to TRBJ1-1; D is unclear. Trimming stripped 5 bases from V and 6 bases from J, with 13 bases between. Germline CDR1 SGHVS, CDR2 FNYEAQ. The CDR3 consists of 13 residues. The CDR3 region is CASSIGEDAEAFF. CDR3 sequence (DNA): TGTGCCAGCAGCATCGGGGAAGACGCTGAAGCTTTCTTT.